This T cell receptor (beta chain) was recorded in a study of T cells in Graves' hyperthyroidism and ophthalmopathy. About the study: Peripheral blood collection took place at initial diagnosis, before any treatment. Points from the study as a whole: Most thyroid clonotypes that were expanded above 0.001 also turned up in blood.

Germline V gene lookup returns CDR1 MNHEY and CDR2 SVGEGT. CDR3 length: 16 residues. After removal of 2 bases from V and 0 bases from J, the junction contained 3 bases not matched to a gene. This clonotype occurred many times. As yet, its antigen is unknown. Amplified TCR beta CDR3 regions came from RNA transcripts. When the TCR CDR3 underwent first-round RT-PCR, the HTBI primer set was used. TCRdb reanalysed the multiplex PCR reads using MiXCR and keeps one entry per CDR3 protein. Among about 360,000 distinct CDR3 sequences listed, 13% were seen once. The source is a woman under 30 with Graves' hyperthyroidism. The sequenced sample was blood. The J gene is TRBJ1-3, the V gene TRBV6-2 or TRBV6-3; 8 bases agree with TRBD1. The CDR3 reads CASSYDRGNSGNTIYF. The CDR3 nucleotides read TGTGCCAGCAGTTACGACAGGGGAAACTCTGGAAACACCATATATTTT.